The clone carrying this T cell receptor beta chain was observed a single time. The target antigen is unknown. Naive CD8 isolation took CD45RO-negative cells positively selected for CCR7 and excluded terminally differentiated effector memory CD45RA+ cells. This entry comes from a study of shared clonotypes between healthy human individuals. Whole-study results and caveats: In having few donors, the study represented limited genetic and exposure-history diversity.

Clones were sequenced by immunoSEQ multiplex PCR, and TCRdb holds only the in-frame ones, with some missing. The top ten clones hold 1% to 1.3% of a sample with about 2 million clones, about 95% of them seen once. CDR3 length: 15 residues. The V end was cut by 0 bases, the J end by 4 bases, with 12 bases between. CDR1 is MNHNS and CDR2 is SASEGT in the germline V gene. Sequencing was performed on naive CD8+ T cells sorted from blood. The genes are TRBV6-1 and TRBJ1-2; D unresolved. This receptor was obtained from a man aged 18 to 30 in good health. The CDR3 DNA reads as TGTGCCAGCAGTGAAGCGGAAGGACGGATCTATGGCTACACCTTC. Residues: CASSEAEGRIYGYTF.